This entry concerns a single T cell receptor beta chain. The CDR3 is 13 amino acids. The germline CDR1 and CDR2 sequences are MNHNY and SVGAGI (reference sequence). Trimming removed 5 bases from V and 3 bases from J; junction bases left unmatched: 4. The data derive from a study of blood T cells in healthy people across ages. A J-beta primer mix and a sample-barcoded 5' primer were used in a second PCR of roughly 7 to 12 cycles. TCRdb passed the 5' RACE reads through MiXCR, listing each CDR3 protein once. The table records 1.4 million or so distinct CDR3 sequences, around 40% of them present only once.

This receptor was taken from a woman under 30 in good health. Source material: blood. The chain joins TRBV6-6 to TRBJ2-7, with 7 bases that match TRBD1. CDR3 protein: CASSDNRGYEQYF. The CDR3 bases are TGTGCCAGCAGTGATAACAGGGGCTACGAGCAGTACTTC.